This T cell receptor (beta chain) was sequenced for a study of cytomegalovirus exposure and HLA in healthy donors. PCR was performed using 60 Vbeta and 13 Jbeta primers. Assay used: immunoSEQ multiplex PCR; TCRdb lists only in-frame clones, some missing. Seen here are 150,000 to 200,000 clones, approximately 9.5% observed once, and the top ten hold approximately 1.4%. V shed 4 bases and J 1 base; nucleotides not matched to a gene: 7. The CDR3 sequence is 15 residues long. CDR1 and CDR2 (germline): SGHNT, YYREEE (reference sequence). These donors, healthy bone marrow donors, were studied. Study-wide results and caveats: The study had only CMV serostatus as immune exposure information. Per a later analysis, approximately 16,000 TCR beta sequences showed association with HLA alleles at 0.05 false discovery rate. Some V segments, TRBV6-2 and TRBV6-3 among them, were indistinguishable and were therefore excluded.

Concerning this clone itself: Antigen unknown. The sample has other DNA sequences that encode this CDR3 too.

Sequenced input: PBMCs. The chain combines TRBV5-4 with TRBJ1-1; 7 nucleotides align to TRBD1. The clonotype comes from a woman aged 30 to 39 in good health and CMV-seropositive. CDR3 residues: CASSRSRDRNTEAFF. The CDR3 DNA reads as TGTGCCAGCAGCAGGAGCCGGGACAGGAACACTGAAGCTTTCTTT.